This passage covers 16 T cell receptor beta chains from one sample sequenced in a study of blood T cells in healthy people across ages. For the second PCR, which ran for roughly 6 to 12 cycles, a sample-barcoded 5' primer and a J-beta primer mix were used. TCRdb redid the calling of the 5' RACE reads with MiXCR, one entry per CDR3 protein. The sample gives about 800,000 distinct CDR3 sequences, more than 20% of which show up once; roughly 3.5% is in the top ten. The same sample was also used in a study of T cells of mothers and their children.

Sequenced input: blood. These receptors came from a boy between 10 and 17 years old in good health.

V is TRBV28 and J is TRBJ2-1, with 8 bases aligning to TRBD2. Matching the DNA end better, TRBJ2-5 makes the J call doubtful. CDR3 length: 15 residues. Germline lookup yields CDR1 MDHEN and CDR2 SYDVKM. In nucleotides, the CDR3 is TGTGCCAGCAGCCCCCATGGAGCGGGAGAAGAGACCCAGTACTTC. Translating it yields CASSPHGAGEETQYF.

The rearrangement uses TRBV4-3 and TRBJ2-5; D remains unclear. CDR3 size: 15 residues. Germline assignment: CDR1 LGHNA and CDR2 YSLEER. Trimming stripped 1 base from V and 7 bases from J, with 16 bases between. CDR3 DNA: TGCGCCAGCAGCCAAGTGTCTGGGCTCGGTGTGACCCAGTACTTC. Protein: CASSQVSGLGVTQYF.

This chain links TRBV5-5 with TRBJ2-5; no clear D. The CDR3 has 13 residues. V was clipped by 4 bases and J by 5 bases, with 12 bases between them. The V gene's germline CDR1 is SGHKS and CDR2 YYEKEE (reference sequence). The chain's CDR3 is CASSLQRWETQYF. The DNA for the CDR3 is TGTGCCAGCAGCCTACAGAGGTGGGAGACCCAGTACTTC.

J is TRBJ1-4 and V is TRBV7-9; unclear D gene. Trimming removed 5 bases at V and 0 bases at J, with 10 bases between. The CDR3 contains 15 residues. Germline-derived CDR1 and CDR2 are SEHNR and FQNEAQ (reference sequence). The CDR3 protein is CASSPGRTTNEKLFF. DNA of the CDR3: TGTGCCAGCAGCCCCGGACGGACAACTAATGAAAAACTGTTTTTT. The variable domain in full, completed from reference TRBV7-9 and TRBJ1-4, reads DTGVSQNPRHKITKRGQNVTFRCDPISEHNRLYWYRQTLGQGPEFLTYFQNEAQLEKSRLLSDRFSAERPKGSFSTLEIQRTEQGDSAMYLCASSPGRTTNEKLFFGSGTQLSVL.

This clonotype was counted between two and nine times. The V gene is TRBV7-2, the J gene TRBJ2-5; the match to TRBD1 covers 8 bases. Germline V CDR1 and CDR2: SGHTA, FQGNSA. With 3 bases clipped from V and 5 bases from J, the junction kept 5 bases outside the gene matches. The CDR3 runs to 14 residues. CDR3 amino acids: CASSFINRGETQYF. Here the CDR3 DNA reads TGTGCCAGCAGCTTTATAAACAGGGGGGAGACCCAGTACTTC.

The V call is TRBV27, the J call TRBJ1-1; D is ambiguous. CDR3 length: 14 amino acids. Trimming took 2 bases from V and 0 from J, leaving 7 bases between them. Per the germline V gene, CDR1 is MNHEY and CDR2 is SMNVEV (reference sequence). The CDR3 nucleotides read TGTGCCAGCAGTTTACTAGGATTGAACACTGAAGCTTTCTTT. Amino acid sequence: CASSLLGLNTEAFF.

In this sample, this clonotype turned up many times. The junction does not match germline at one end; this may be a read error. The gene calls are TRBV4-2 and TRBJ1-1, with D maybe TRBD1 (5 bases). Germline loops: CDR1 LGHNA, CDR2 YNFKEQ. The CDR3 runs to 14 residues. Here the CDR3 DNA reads TGCGCCAGCAGCCATGGGCAGGGCAACACTGAAGCTTTCTTT. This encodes CASSHGQGNTEAFF.

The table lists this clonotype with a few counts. The CDR3 spells CASSLVGGDEQYF. DNA for the CDR3: TGTGCCAGCAGTTTAGTGGGAGGAGACGAGCAGTACTTC. The chain carries TRBV12-3 or TRBV12-4 and TRBJ2-7, with a weak D call TRBD2 (6 bases). The CDR3 consists of 13 residues. V dropped 1 base and J dropped 5 bases, with 9 bases sitting between them.

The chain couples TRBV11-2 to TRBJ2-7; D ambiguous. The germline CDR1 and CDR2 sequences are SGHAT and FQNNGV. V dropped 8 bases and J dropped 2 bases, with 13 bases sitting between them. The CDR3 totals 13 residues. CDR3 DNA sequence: TGTGCCAGCCGCGGCGGCGCAACCTACGAGCAGTACTTC. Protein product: CASRGGATYEQYF.

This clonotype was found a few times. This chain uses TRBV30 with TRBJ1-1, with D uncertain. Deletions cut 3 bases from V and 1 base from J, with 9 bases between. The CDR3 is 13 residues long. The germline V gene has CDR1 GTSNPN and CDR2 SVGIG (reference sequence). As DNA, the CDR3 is TGTGCCTGGAGCCAGAGGGAGAACACTGAAGCTTTCTTT. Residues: CAWSQRENTEAFF.

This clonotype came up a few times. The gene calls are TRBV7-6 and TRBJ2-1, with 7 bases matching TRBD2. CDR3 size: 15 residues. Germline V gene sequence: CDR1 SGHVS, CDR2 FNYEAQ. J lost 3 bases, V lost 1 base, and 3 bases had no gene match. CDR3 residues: CASSLVPSGYNEQFF. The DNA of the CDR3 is TGTGCCAGCAGCTTAGTTCCTAGCGGCTACAATGAGCAGTTCTTC.

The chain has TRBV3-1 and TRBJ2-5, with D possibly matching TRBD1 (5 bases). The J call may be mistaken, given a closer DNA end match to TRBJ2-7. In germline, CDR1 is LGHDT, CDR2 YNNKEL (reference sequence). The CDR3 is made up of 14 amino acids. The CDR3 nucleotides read TGTGCCAGCTCCTACAGGTCCTACTCCTACGAGCAGTACTTC. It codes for CASSYRSYSYEQYF.

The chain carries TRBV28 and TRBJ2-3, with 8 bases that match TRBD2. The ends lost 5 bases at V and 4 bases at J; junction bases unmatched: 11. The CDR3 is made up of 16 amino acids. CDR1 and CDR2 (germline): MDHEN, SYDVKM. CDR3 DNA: TGTGCCAGCAGTCTAACGGGGGGGCCAGGGTCAGATACGCAGTATTTT. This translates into CASSLTGGPGSDTQYF.

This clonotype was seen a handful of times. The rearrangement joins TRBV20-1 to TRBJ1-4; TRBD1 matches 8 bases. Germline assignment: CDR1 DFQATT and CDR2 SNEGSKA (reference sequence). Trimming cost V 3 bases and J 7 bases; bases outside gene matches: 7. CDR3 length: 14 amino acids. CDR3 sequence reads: CSASPGQGGEKLFF. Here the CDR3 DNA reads TGCAGTGCTAGCCCCGGACAGGGAGGTGAAAAACTGTTTTTT.

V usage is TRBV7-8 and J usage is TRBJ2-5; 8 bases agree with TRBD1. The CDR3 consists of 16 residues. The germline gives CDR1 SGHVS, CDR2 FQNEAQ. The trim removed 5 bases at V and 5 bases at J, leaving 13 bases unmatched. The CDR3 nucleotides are TGTGCCAGCAGCCGCCCGAAGGCAGGGGGCTCGGAGACCCAGTACTTC. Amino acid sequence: CASSRPKAGGSETQYF.

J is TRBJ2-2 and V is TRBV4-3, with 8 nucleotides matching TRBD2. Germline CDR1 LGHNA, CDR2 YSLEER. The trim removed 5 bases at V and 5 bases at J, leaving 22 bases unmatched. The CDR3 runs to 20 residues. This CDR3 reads CASSEHKTIEAGVRTGELFF. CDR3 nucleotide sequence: TGCGCCAGCAGCGAACATAAGACAATTGAAGCGGGAGTAAGGACCGGGGAGCTGTTTTTT.